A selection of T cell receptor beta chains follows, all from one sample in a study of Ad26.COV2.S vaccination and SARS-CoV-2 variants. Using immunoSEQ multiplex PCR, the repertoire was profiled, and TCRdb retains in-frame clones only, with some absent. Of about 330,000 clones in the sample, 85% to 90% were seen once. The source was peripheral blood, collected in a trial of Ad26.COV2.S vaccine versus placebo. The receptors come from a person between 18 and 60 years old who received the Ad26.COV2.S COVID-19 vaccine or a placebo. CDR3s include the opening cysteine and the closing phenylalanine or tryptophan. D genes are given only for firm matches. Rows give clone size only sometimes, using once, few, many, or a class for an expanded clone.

CDR3: CASSGLDGTAFGYTF; DNA: TGCGCCAGCAGCGGATTAGACGGGACCGCCTTTGGCTACACCTTC; size: -; J: TRBJ1-2; D: -; V: TRBV5-1
CDR3: CASSQVRGNTDTQYF; DNA: TGTGCCAGCAGCCAAGTTCGAGGGAACACAGATACGCAGTATTTT; size: once; J: TRBJ2-3; D: -; V: TRBV3-1/TRBV3-2
CDR3: CASSPWVGLDGYTF; DNA: TGTGCCAGCAGTCCCTGGGTAGGTTTAGATGGCTACACCTTC; size: -; J: TRBJ1-2; D: -; V: TRBV2
CDR3: CASSSRWGGQEETQYF; DNA: TGTGCCAGCAGTTCCCGTTGGGGTGGCCAGGAAGAGACCCAGTACTTC; size: -; J: TRBJ2-5; D: -; V: TRBV27
CDR3: CASSSRGRDTEAFF; DNA: TGTGCCAGCTCTTCCCGTGGGAGGGACACTGAAGCTTTCTTT; size: -; J: TRBJ1-1; D: -; V: TRBV7-2
CDR3: CASSRAEEQYF; DNA: TGCGCCAGCAGCCGTGCCGAGGAGCAGTACTTC; size: once; J: TRBJ2-7; D: -; V: TRBV4-3
CDR3: CASSHGPRDTDGYTF; DNA: TGTGCCAGCAGCCATGGACCACGGGACACGGATGGCTACACCTTC; size: -; J: TRBJ1-2; D: -; V: TRBV6-2/TRBV6-3
CDR3: CASSFNRFQAFF; DNA: TGTGCCAGCAGTTTTAATCGGTTTCAGGCTTTCTTT; size: -; J: TRBJ1-1; D: -; V: TRBV12-3/TRBV12-4
CDR3: CASSPAGAPPMHSQYF; DNA: TGTGCCAGCAGCCCGGCGGGGGCCCCCCCAATGCACTCGCAGTATTTT; size: -; J: TRBJ2-3; D: -; V: TRBV5-4
CDR3: CASSLDTDTQYF; DNA: TGTGCCAGCAGCTTGGATACAGATACGCAGTATTTT; size: -; J: TRBJ2-3; D: -; V: TRBV5-8
CDR3: CASSRGVRSSEAFF; DNA: TGTGCCAGCAGTAGGGGGGTGAGAAGTTCTGAAGCTTTCTTT; size: -; J: TRBJ1-1; D: -; V: TRBV27
CDR3: CASSFDPDREAFF; DNA: TGTGCCAGCAGCTTTGACCCCGACAGAGAGGCTTTCTTT; size: -; J: TRBJ1-1; D: -; V: TRBV7-2
CDR3: CASSDSTGAGRYGYTF; DNA: TGTGCCAGCAGTGATTCCACGGGCGCGGGCAGGTATGGCTACACCTTC; size: -; J: TRBJ1-2; D: -; V: TRBV6-1
CDR3: CASRFQGGGTEAFF; DNA: TGTGCCAGCAGGTTCCAGGGAGGTGGGACTGAAGCTTTCTTT; size: -; J: TRBJ1-1; D: -; V: TRBV5-6
CDR3: CASSLEGVTEAFF; DNA: TGTGCCAGCAGCCTCGAGGGGGTCACTGAAGCTTTCTTT; size: -; J: TRBJ1-1; D: -; V: TRBV16
CDR3: CASSTDRGAEAFF; DNA: TGTGCCAGTTCCACTGACAGGGGCGCTGAAGCTTTCTTT; size: -; J: TRBJ1-1; D: TRBD1; V: TRBV19
CDR3: CASSLRFPGVSYNEQFF; DNA: TGTGCCAGCAGTTTAAGATTTCCGGGGGTCTCCTACAATGAGCAGTTCTTC; size: -; J: TRBJ2-1; D: -; V: TRBV27
CDR3: CAWSIGLAGEVEQFF; DNA: TGTGCCTGGAGTATCGGACTAGCGGGAGAGGTTGAGCAGTTCTTC; size: -; J: TRBJ2-1; D: TRBD2; V: TRBV30
CDR3: CASSSSSVSRYGYTF; DNA: TGTGCCAGCAGTTCGTCCAGTGTATCCCGCTATGGCTACACCTTC; size: -; J: TRBJ1-2; D: -; V: TRBV6-5
CDR3: CASSYSTDTEAFF; DNA: TGTGCCAGCAGTTACTCGACAGACACTGAAGCTTTCTTT; size: -; J: TRBJ1-1; D: -; V: TRBV6-5
CDR3: CASSPAVNTEAFF; DNA: TGTGCCAGCAGCCCCGCCGTGAACACTGAAGCTTTCTTT; size: -; J: TRBJ1-1; D: -; V: TRBV27
CDR3: CASSLDGLPLFF; DNA: TGTGCCAGCAGCTTGGACGGCCTACCCTTGTTTTTT; size: -; J: TRBJ1-4; D: -; V: TRBV5-6
CDR3: CASSDHTGGKGNTIYF; DNA: TGTGCCAGCAGTGACCACACAGGGGGCAAAGGAAACACCATATATTTT; size: once; J: TRBJ1-3; D: TRBD1; V: TRBV14
CDR3: CASSLWDTGELFF; DNA: TGTGCCAGCAGTTTATGGGACACCGGGGAGCTGTTTTTT; size: -; J: TRBJ2-2; D: -; V: TRBV27
CDR3: CASSESWGVDQPQHF; DNA: TGTGCCAGCAGTGAATCATGGGGCGTCGATCAGCCCCAGCATTTT; size: -; J: TRBJ1-5; D: -; V: TRBV6-1
CDR3: CSGTGWSGELFF; DNA: TGCAGCGGGACAGGGTGGTCCGGGGAGCTGTTTTTT; size: -; J: TRBJ2-2; D: TRBD1; V: TRBV29-1
CDR3: CASRKQPNTEAFF; DNA: TGTGCCAGCAGGAAGCAGCCAAATACTGAAGCTTTCTTT; size: once; J: TRBJ1-1; D: -; V: TRBV27
CDR3: CAISGTGLNTEAFF; DNA: TGTGCCATCAGCGGGACGGGGTTGAACACTGAAGCTTTCTTT; size: -; J: TRBJ1-1; D: -; V: TRBV10-3
CDR3: CSAPRGDTQYF; DNA: TGCAGTGCTCCCAGGGGGGATACGCAGTATTTT; size: -; J: TRBJ2-3; D: TRBD1; V: TRBV20-1
CDR3: CAYHRAYKEAFF; DNA: TGTGCCTACCACCGGGCCTACAAAGAAGCTTTCTTT; size: -; J: TRBJ1-1; D: -; V: TRBV30
CDR3: CASSSGLAGTDTQYF; DNA: TGTGCCAGCAGTTCAGGACTAGCGGGGACAGATACGCAGTATTTT; size: -; J: TRBJ2-3; D: TRBD2; V: TRBV6-4
CDR3: CASSSSGANEKLFF; DNA: TGTGCCAGCAGCTCTAGCGGGGCTAATGAAAAACTGTTTTTT; size: -; J: TRBJ1-4; D: -; V: TRBV7-2
CDR3: CASSFTLTGLAAEAFF; DNA: TGTGCCAGCAGCTTCACTCTGACAGGCCTAGCGGCTGAAGCTTTCTTT; size: -; J: TRBJ1-1; D: -; V: TRBV7-9
CDR3: CASSPSGGLMNTEAFF; DNA: TGTGCCAGCTCACCCTCTGGGGGCCTCATGAACACTGAAGCTTTCTTT; size: -; J: TRBJ1-1; D: -; V: TRBV18
CDR3: CASSGAGLSYNEQFF; DNA: TGTGCCAGCAGCGGGGCGGGGCTATCCTACAATGAGCAGTTCTTC; size: -; J: TRBJ2-1; D: -; V: TRBV9
CDR3: CASSLSLSVEATEAFF; DNA: TGTGCCAGCAGCTTGTCCCTTTCCGTTGAGGCCACTGAAGCTTTCTTT; size: -; J: TRBJ1-1; D: -; V: TRBV5-4
CDR3: CASSLPDRGRAGELFF; DNA: TGTGCCAGCAGTTTACCCGACAGGGGGCGCGCCGGGGAGCTGTTTTTT; size: -; J: TRBJ2-2; D: TRBD1; V: TRBV27
CDR3: CASSQSVQGAGGKSTDTQYF; DNA: TGCGCCAGCAGTCAATCCGTTCAGGGAGCGGGAGGGAAAAGCACAGATACGCAGTATTTT; size: -; J: TRBJ2-3; D: TRBD2; V: TRBV5-1
CDR3: CASSTRFYGTGTYEQYF; DNA: TGTGCCAGTAGTACCCGCTTTTATGGGACAGGGACCTACGAGCAGTACTTC; size: -; J: TRBJ2-7; D: TRBD1; V: TRBV19
CDR3: CASGPGEGNEQFF; DNA: TGTGCTAGTGGCCCCGGTGAGGGTAATGAGCAGTTCTTC; size: -; J: TRBJ2-1; D: -; V: TRBV12-5
CDR3: CASSPPGLAYEQYF; DNA: TGTGCCAGCTCACCTCCGGGGCTCGCCTACGAGCAGTACTTC; size: few; J: TRBJ2-7; D: -; V: TRBV18
CDR3: CASVVGGGSNQPQHF; DNA: TGTGCCAGTGTCGTCGGGGGGGGGAGCAATCAGCCCCAGCATTTT; size: -; J: TRBJ1-5; D: -; V: TRBV19
CDR3: CASGMGNMNTEAFF; DNA: TGCGCCAGCGGGATGGGAAACATGAACACTGAAGCTTTCTTT; size: -; J: TRBJ1-1; D: -; V: TRBV5-1
CDR3: CASSFRLAGGTGNTQYF; DNA: TGTGCCAGCAGCTTCCGACTAGCGGGGGGCACAGGGAATACGCAGTATTTT; size: -; J: TRBJ2-3; D: TRBD2; V: TRBV5-4
CDR3: CASSSKGDRGYGYTF; DNA: TGTGCCAGCAGTTCTAAGGGAGACAGGGGCTATGGCTACACCTTC; size: -; J: TRBJ1-2; D: TRBD1; V: TRBV6-2/TRBV6-3
CDR3: CASSLRLNGGTGENTIYF; DNA: TGTGCCAGCAGTTTACGACTGAACGGTGGGACAGGGGAAAACACCATATATTTT; size: once; J: TRBJ1-3; D: TRBD1; V: TRBV28
CDR3: CASSPAGRKNTEAFF; DNA: TGTGCCAGCAGCCCAGCGGGACGGAAGAACACTGAAGCTTTCTTT; size: -; J: TRBJ1-1; D: -; V: TRBV7-2
CDR3: CASRSGQGAFNYGYTF; DNA: TGTGCCAGCCGCTCCGGACAGGGGGCGTTTAACTATGGCTACACCTTC; size: -; J: TRBJ1-2; D: TRBD1; V: TRBV7-9
CDR3: CASSLNSNSGNTIYF; DNA: TGTGCCAGCAGCTTAAACAGTAACTCTGGAAACACCATATATTTT; size: -; J: TRBJ1-3; D: -; V: TRBV13
CDR3: CASSLAPTDTQYF; DNA: TGTGCCAGCAGCTTAGCCCCCACAGATACGCAGTATTTT; size: once; J: TRBJ2-3; D: -; V: TRBV11-2
CDR3: CASSVVDGGYSYNEQFF; DNA: TGTGCCAGCAGCGTAGTCGACGGGGGGTACTCCTACAATGAGCAGTTCTTC; size: -; J: TRBJ2-1; D: TRBD2; V: TRBV9
CDR3: CASSQARRGTSYEQYF; DNA: TGCGCCAGCAGTCAAGCTAGAAGGGGCACCTCCTACGAGCAGTACTTC; size: -; J: TRBJ2-7; D: -; V: TRBV23-1